One and the same sample provided the 20 T cell receptor beta chains below, sequenced in a study of cytomegalovirus exposure and HLA in healthy donors. The PCR ran on 60 Vbeta and 13 Jbeta primers. TCRdb keeps only in-frame clones here, not all; method: immunoSEQ multiplex PCR. The table has 75,000 to 90,000 clones, under 85% seen once; the top ten hold 8% to 9.5%. Sequenced: PBMCs. The origin of the receptors is a middle-aged woman in good health and CMV-seropositive.

The chain links TRBV27 to TRBJ2-5, with 8 nucleotides matching TRBD2. The CDR3 contains 15 residues. Germline V gene lookup returns CDR1 MNHEY and CDR2 SMNVEV (reference sequence). V was pared by 6 bases and J by 4 bases, with 10 bases of the junction left unmatched. The CDR3 nucleotides read TGTGCCAGCAGCGAGGGACTAGTCGAGGTAGAGACCCAGTACTTC. Translation gives CASSEGLVEVETQYF.

V is TRBV6-5 and J is TRBJ1-1; maybe TRBD1 (5 bases). The CDR3 has 14 residues. V was cut by 6 bases and J by 5 bases, with 16 bases left in between. Germline assignment: CDR1 MNHEY and CDR2 SVGAGI. Here the CDR3 DNA reads TGTGCCAGCAGGGGCCCGGGGGGTCCGACTGAAGCTTTCTTT. Encoded protein: CASRGPGGPTEAFF.

The chain joins TRBV6-1 to TRBJ1-1; no definite D call. Trimming pared 1 base from V and 0 bases from J, leaving 9 bases between. Germline V gene data show CDR1 as MNHNS and CDR2 as SASEGT. The CDR3 contains 15 residues. CDR3 sequence: CASSEGRGVNTEAFF. The CDR3 bases are TGTGCCAGCAGTGAAGGCCGGGGAGTGAACACTGAAGCTTTCTTT.

V and J are TRBV5-1 and TRBJ1-4; TRBD1 aligns across 12 bases. Germline CDR1 and CDR2: SGHRS and YFSETQ. The CDR3 is 16 residues long. Losses at the gene ends were 4 bases for V and 4 bases for J; bases not matched to a gene: 5. CDR3 sequence (DNA): TGCGCCAGCAGCGGGACAGGGGGCTCGATTAATGAAAAACTGTTTTTT. It yields the protein CASSGTGGSINEKLFF. Together with reference TRBV5-1 and TRBJ1-4, the CDR3 gives the full variable domain: KAGVTQTPRYLIKTRGQQVTLSCSPISGHRSVSWYQQTPGQGLQFLFEYFSETQRNKGNFPGRFSGRQFSNSRSEMNVSTLELGDSALYLCASSGTGGSINEKLFFGSGTQLSVL.

The rearrangement links TRBV27 to TRBJ2-6, with unresolved D. V was trimmed by 5 bases and J by 0 bases, leaving 5 bases between them. The CDR3 covers 14 residues. Germline V gene data show CDR1 as MNHEY and CDR2 as SMNVEV (reference sequence). CDR3 coding DNA: TGTGCCAGCAGTCCGAGCTCTGGGGCCAACGTCCTGACTTTC. Protein: CASSPSSGANVLTF.

This clone showed up just a few times. The chain recombines TRBV29-1 with TRBJ1-3, with D uncertain. The CDR3 totals 12 residues. Germline V gives CDR1 SQVTM, CDR2 ANQGSEA. Trimming stripped 0 bases from V and 9 bases from J, with 9 bases between. CDR3 coding DNA: TGCAGCGTTGAAGAGCCCCGGAGCACCATATATTTT. Its protein is CSVEEPRSTIYF.

About this clone itself: Its ends do not fully match the called genes, so a read error is possible. The gene calls are TRBV7-9 and TRBJ1-2, with D possibly matching TRBD1 (6 bases). This CDR3 region has 12 residues. Germline V gene lookup returns CDR1 SEHNR and CDR2 FQNEAQ (reference sequence). CDR3 in DNA: TGTTCCAGCAGCTTCAAGGGGGATGGCTACACCTTC. It specifies CSSSFKGDGYTF.

In its sample, this clone was seen once. V usage is TRBV7-2 and J usage is TRBJ2-7, with a tentative D call TRBD2 (6 bases). CDR1 and CDR2 (germline): SGHTA, FQGNSA. The CDR3 has 13 residues. V lost 2 bases, J lost 4 bases, and 9 bases lay in between. CDR3 amino acids: CASSLSAGYEQYF. The CDR3 DNA is TGTGCCAGCAGCTTATCGGCGGGGTACGAGCAGTACTTC. Full variable domain (remainder filled in from reference TRBV7-2 and TRBJ2-7): GAGVSQSPSNKVTEKGKDVELRCDPISGHTALYWYRQSLGQGLEFLIYFQGNSAPDKSGLPSDRFSAERTGGSVSTLTIQRTQQEDSAVYLCASSLSAGYEQYFGPGTRLTVT.

In regard to this clone: This sample includes further DNA sequences coding for the same CDR3. The chain couples TRBV5-1 to TRBJ2-3, with a tentative D call TRBD2 (6 bases). The CDR3 extends over 16 amino acids. V shed 4 bases and J shed 8 bases, with 23 bases lying between them. Per the germline V gene, CDR1 is SGHRS and CDR2 is YFSETQ. This CDR3 is CASSPGRGFGSGTQYF. Written as DNA, the CDR3 is TGCGCCAGCAGCCCCGGCCGGGGGTTCGGTTCCGGTACGCAGTATTTT.

The rearrangement joins TRBV7-2 to TRBJ1-1; 8 positions match TRBD1. The CDR3 extends over 14 amino acids. The V and J ends lost 3 bases and 5 bases, in that order; junction bases with no gene match: 5. Germline values: CDR1 SGHTA, CDR2 FQGNSA. CDR3 in amino acids: CASSFLRGLTEAFF. DNA for the CDR3: TGTGCCAGCAGCTTCCTCAGGGGGCTGACTGAAGCTTTCTTT.

The gene calls are TRBV5-1 and TRBJ2-5; the D is unclear. This CDR3 comprises 14 residues. Trimming left V 2 bases short and J 5 bases short, with 13 bases between. Per germline, CDR1 SGHRS and CDR2 YFSETQ. The CDR3: CASSLGQRRETQYF. The CDR3 coding sequence is TGCGCCAGCAGCTTAGGCCAGCGAAGGGAGACCCAGTACTTC.

The chain combines TRBV10-3 with TRBJ1-1; 9 bases line up with TRBD1. CDR1 and CDR2 from the germline V gene are ENHRY and SYGVKD. The CDR3 loop spans 15 amino acids. The CDR3 protein is CTTGDRVLLNTEAFF. CDR3 coding DNA: TGTACCACCGGGGACAGGGTACTACTTAACACTGAAGCTTTCTTT.

This sequence joins TRBV11-2 and TRBJ2-4; D possibly corresponds to TRBD2 (7 bases). There are 17 residues in the CDR3. The germline V gene has CDR1 SGHAT and CDR2 FQNNGV. V shed 1 base and J shed 0 bases, with 13 bases lying between them. The CDR3 nucleotides read TGTGCCAGCAGCTTAGTCTCGGGGGGCATAGCCAAAAACATTCAGTACTTC. It encodes CASSLVSGGIAKNIQYF.

The chain combines TRBV23-1 with TRBJ1-2, with 7 bases that match TRBD1. TRBV23-1 is treated as an ORF (open reading frame) with a function not yet certain. The CDR3 is made up of 13 amino acids. V lost 3 bases and J lost 6; bases outside the gene matches: 4. The CDR3 region is CASSHQGEDGYTF. Here the CDR3 DNA reads TGCGCCAGCAGTCACCAGGGGGAGGATGGCTACACCTTC.

This clone was seen a few times. This chain connects TRBV7-7 to TRBJ2-3; maybe TRBD1 (6 bases). The germline V gene has CDR1 SSHAT and CDR2 FNYEAQ (reference sequence). CDR3 size: 16 residues. V lost 1 base and J lost 1, with 12 bases in between. The CDR3 here is CASSLGNGGGTDTQYF. The DNA for the CDR3 is TGTGCCAGCAGCTTAGGGAATGGGGGCGGCACAGATACGCAGTATTTT.

This clone was counted once. This sequence joins TRBV28 and TRBJ1-5; D is perhaps TRBD1 (6 bases). The germline V and J ends were trimmed by 7 bases and 7 bases, with 17 bases remaining between them. CDR3 length equals 14 residues. Germline V gene sequence: CDR1 MDHEN, CDR2 SYDVKM. CDR3 in amino acids: CASNQQGHGQPQHF. The CDR3 coding sequence is TGTGCCAGCAACCAACAGGGCCACGGCCAGCCCCAGCATTTT.

This chain links TRBV5-1 with TRBJ1-6; 7 bases fit TRBD1. The CDR3 loop spans 16 amino acids. In germline, CDR1 is SGHRS, CDR2 YFSETQ. The V gene end was trimmed by 2 bases and the J gene end by 10 bases; junction bases not matched to a gene: 12. The CDR3 spells CASSLLQGSSNSPLHF. CDR3 bases: TGCGCCAGCAGCTTACTACAGGGGTCTTCGAACTCACCCCTCCACTTT.

This rearrangement joins TRBV5-1 to TRBJ1-1; no firm D call. Germline assignment: CDR1 SGHRS and CDR2 YFSETQ. The CDR3 spans 14 residues. The germline V and J ends were trimmed by 4 bases and 1 base, with 11 bases remaining between them. This CDR3 is CASSPIHANTEAFF. CDR3 nucleotide sequence: TGCGCCAGCAGCCCGATACACGCGAACACTGAAGCTTTCTTT.

This chain connects TRBV11-2 to TRBJ2-2; D is uncertain. V lost 1 base and J 5 bases, leaving 8 bases between the germline ends. CDR1 SGHAT and CDR2 FQNNGV come from the germline V gene. This CDR3 has 14 residues. CDR3 loop: CASSLGLGTGELFF. The CDR3 DNA reads TGTGCCAGCAGCTTAGGGCTCGGGACCGGGGAGCTGTTTTTT. Supplemented by reference TRBV11-2 and TRBJ2-2, the full variable domain reads EAGVAQSPRYKIIEKRQSVAFWCNPISGHATLYWYQQILGQGPKLLIQFQNNGVVDDSQLPKDRFSAERLKGVDSTLKIQPAKLEDSAVYLCASSLGLGTGELFFGEGSRLTVL.

V usage is TRBV5-1 and J usage is TRBJ2-5, with D tentatively TRBD1 (6 bases). Germline CDR1 SGHRS, CDR2 YFSETQ. V lost 1 base and J lost 5, with 12 bases in between. The CDR3 has 14 amino acids. CDR3 sequence: CASSLSTQGETQYF. The CDR3 bases are TGCGCCAGCAGCTTGTCTACCCAGGGGGAGACCCAGTACTTC.